This T cell receptor (beta chain) is from a study of cytomegalovirus exposure and HLA in healthy donors. In regard to this clone: As yet, its antigen is unknown.

General study results and limits: According to the study, approximately 150 TCR beta chains were cytomegalovirus-associated. That first-cohort TCR clusters tended to co-occur in the 95 to 150 validation repertoires was found in a later analysis.

TCRdb's copy holds only in-frame clones and misses some; the assay was immunoSEQ multiplex PCR. The sample has 120,000 or so clones; about nine tenths are singletons. V gave up 0 bases and J gave up 6 bases; unmatched junction bases: 4. The CDR3 consists of 14 residues. Germline assignment: CDR1 SGDLS and CDR2 YYNGEE. Sequencing input: PBMCs. The source is a man aged 18-30 years in good health and CMV-seropositive. This chain joins TRBV9 and TRBJ2-7, with 9 positions matching TRBD1. The chain's CDR3 is CASSVGGTGSEQYF. CDR3 nucleotide sequence: TGTGCCAGCAGCGTAGGAGGGACAGGGTCCGAGCAGTACTTC.